The 21 T cell receptor beta chains reported below all come from one sample, sequenced in a study of glioma-infiltrating T cells. Using RNA template, CDR3s of TCR alpha and beta were amplified with iRepertoire arm-PCR. TCRdb reanalysed the multiplex PCR reads using MiXCR and keeps one entry per CDR3 protein. This sample has about 22,000 distinct CDR3 sequences; roughly 24% occur once, and the top ten carry around 12%. The material sequenced was glioma tissue, nonneoplastic brain tissue, or PBMCs (not recorded which). The origin of the receptors is a human donor with low-grade glioma or glioblastoma, undergoing nonglioma brain surgery, or in good health (not recorded which).

By frequency in the sample, this clonotype is medium-sized. The chain uses TRBV28 and TRBJ1-1; D remains ambiguous. Trimming stripped 5 bases from V and 8 bases from J, with 9 bases between. The CDR3 extends over 11 amino acids. Germline CDR1 and CDR2: MDHEN and SYDVKM. The CDR3: CASSGIPEAFF. For the CDR3, the DNA is TGTGCCAGCAGTGGAATTCCCGAAGCTTTCTTT.

This clonotype was seen a few times. The chain combines TRBV7-9 with TRBJ2-3; D gene unclear. CDR1 and CDR2 from the germline V gene are SEHNR and FQNEAQ (reference sequence). Trimming shortened V by 1 base and J by 2 bases, and 7 bases separated the two germline ends. CDR3 size: 14 residues. CDR3 protein: CASSLGTITDTQYF. For the CDR3, the DNA is TGTGCCAGCAGCTTAGGGACGATCACAGATACGCAGTATTTT.

The chain uses TRBV6-5 and TRBJ2-7; maybe TRBD1 (6 bases). Trimming pared 4 bases from V and 0 bases from J, leaving 22 bases between. The CDR3 totals 18 residues. CDR1 MNHEY and CDR2 SVGAGI come from the germline V gene. CDR3: CASSFLTRDTGSSYEQYF. For the CDR3, the DNA is TGTGCCAGCAGTTTTCTAACCCGGGACACCGGTAGCTCCTACGAGCAGTACTTC.

Ten or more counts support this clonotype. This chain joins TRBV6-2 or TRBV6-3 and TRBJ2-1; TRBD1 is a possible D gene (5 bases). The CDR3 covers 13 residues. Trimming removed 2 bases at V and 4 bases at J, with 6 bases between. Looked up from germline, CDR1 is MNHEY and CDR2 is SVGEGT. CDR3 nucleotide sequence: TGTGCCAGCAGTTACCAGGGTTACAATGAGCAGTTCTTC. It encodes CASSYQGYNEQFF.

The sample holds many counts of this clonotype. This rearrangement joins TRBV3-1 to TRBJ2-1; 7 nucleotides align to TRBD2. The CDR3 covers 15 residues. Germline V gene data show CDR1 as LGHDT and CDR2 as YNNKEL (reference sequence). With 4 bases clipped from V and 3 bases from J, the junction kept 6 bases outside the gene matches. The CDR3 loop is CASSLGAGVYNEQFF. CDR3 nucleotides: TGTGCCAGCAGCCTAGGGGCGGGGGTCTACAATGAGCAGTTCTTC.

In this sample, this clonotype turned up many times. This chain joins TRBV25-1 and TRBJ2-7, with a tentative D call TRBD2 (5 bases). V lost 9 bases and J 6 bases, leaving 9 bases between the germline ends. The V gene's germline CDR1 is MGHDK and CDR2 SYGVNS. This CDR3 spans 10 amino acids. The DNA for the CDR3 is TGTGCCAGTCTAGAGGGCGAGCAGTACTTC. It yields the protein CASLEGEQYF.

The rearrangement links TRBV20-1 to TRBJ2-7, with 9 positions matching TRBD2. Unmatched junction bases numbered 7, after V lost 0 bases and J lost 4 bases. Germline V gene sequence: CDR1 DFQATT, CDR2 SNEGSKA (reference sequence). This CDR3 contains 15 residues. The DNA of the CDR3 is TGCAGTGCTAGAGATGGCGGGGGGGCTATGTACGAGCAGTACTTC. It translates to CSARDGGGAMYEQYF.

This clonotype was found a few times. In DNA form, the CDR3 reads TGCAGCATACAGGGGGCCGATACGCAGTATTTT. As protein: CSIQGADTQYF. This rearrangement joins TRBV29-1 to TRBJ2-3; the match to TRBD1 covers 9 bases. The trim removed 8 bases at V and 6 bases at J, leaving 3 bases unmatched. The germline CDR1 and CDR2 sequences are SQVTM and ANQGSEA. CDR3 length equals 11 residues.

The table lists this clonotype with a few counts. The chain has TRBV28 and TRBJ2-7, with D maybe TRBD2 (7 bases). The V gene's germline CDR1 is MDHEN and CDR2 SYDVKM. The CDR3 extends over 15 amino acids. V lost 10 bases and J 2 bases, leaving 21 bases between the germline ends. CDR3 sequence: CAILGGGSKAYEQYF. The CDR3 bases are TGTGCCATCCTAGGGGGGGGCAGCAAAGCCTACGAGCAGTACTTC. Using reference TRBV28 and TRBJ2-7 for the parts outside the CDR3, the full variable domain is DVKVTQSSRYLVKRTGEKVFLECVQDMDHENMFWYRQDPGLGLRLIYFSYDVKMKEKGDIPEGYSVSREKKERFSLILESASTNQTSMYLCAILGGGSKAYEQYFGPGTRLTVT.

In its sample, this clonotype was seen many times. V gene TRBV6-1 combines with J gene TRBJ2-5, with 9 positions matching TRBD2. CDR1 is MNHNS and CDR2 is SASEGT in the germline V gene. V shed 5 bases and J 5 bases; nucleotides not matched to a gene: 6. The CDR3 spans 14 residues. The CDR3 nucleotides are TGTGCCAGCAGTTCCGGGACTAGCTTGGAGACCCAGTACTTC. Translation gives CASSSGTSLETQYF.

Worth noting for this clonotype: This may stem from a read error, because a much larger clone lies one nucleotide away. The chain joins TRBV6-2 or TRBV6-3 to TRBJ2-5, with 7 bases fitting TRBD1. The CDR3 spans 13 residues. Germline assignment: CDR1 MNHEY and CDR2 SVGEGT. The CDR3 sequence is CASVTGVQETKYF. As DNA, the CDR3 is TGTGCCAGCGTTACAGGGGTGCAAGAGACCAAGTACTTC.

The V gene is TRBV7-9, the J gene TRBJ2-3; D is ambiguous. Trimming removed 4 bases from V and 1 base from J, with 9 bases in between. Germline V gene sequence: CDR1 SEHNR, CDR2 FQNEAQ (reference sequence). This CDR3 region has 14 residues. CDR3 in amino acids: CASSSGKGTDTQYF. DNA of the CDR3: TGTGCCAGCAGCTCGGGTAAAGGCACAGATACGCAGTATTTT.

The J gene is TRBJ1-5, the V gene TRBV6-6, with a tentative D call TRBD1 (5 bases). Trimming took off 8 bases at V and 0 bases at J, with 11 bases between the two ends. This CDR3 spans 14 amino acids. The germline gives CDR1 MNHNY, CDR2 SVGAGI (reference sequence). The chain's CDR3 is CASSPGGSNQPQHF. As DNA, the CDR3 is TGTGCCAGCTCCCCCGGGGGTAGCAATCAGCCCCAGCATTTT.

V is TRBV19 and J is TRBJ2-5, with 10 bases lining up with TRBD2. Germline assignment: CDR1 LNHDA and CDR2 SQIVND (reference sequence). V lost 6 bases to trimming and J lost 4 bases; unmatched junction nucleotides: 5. The CDR3 is 14 residues long. The CDR3 protein is CASSGTSVVETQYF. The CDR3 coding sequence is TGTGCCAGTAGCGGGACTAGCGTTGTAGAGACCCAGTACTTC.

On this clonotype: Since a much larger clone is just one base distant, this may be a read error. V usage is TRBV6-1 and J usage is TRBJ1-6; D ambiguous. Trimming cost V 8 bases and J 8 bases, with 10 bases left between them. The V gene's germline CDR1 is MNHNS and CDR2 SASEGT. The CDR3 consists of 12 residues. The CDR3 is CASGLQDSPLHF. The CDR3 coding sequence is TGTGCCAGCGGCCTGCAGGATTCACCCCTCCACTTT.

This clonotype was seen ten or more times. The chain has TRBV4-3 and TRBJ1-1; D is undetermined. The V gene lost 4 bases and the J gene lost 1 base, with 13 bases spanning the gap. This CDR3 has 15 amino acids. Germline CDR1 and CDR2: LGHNA and YSLEER. The chain's CDR3 is CASSPSAWANTEAFF. The DNA for the CDR3 is TGCGCCAGCAGCCCTTCGGCCTGGGCGAACACTGAAGCTTTCTTT.

Turning to this clonotype: Being one base from a much bigger clone, this may be a read error. This rearrangement joins TRBV20-1 to TRBJ1-1; D unresolved. With 5 bases removed from V and 4 bases from J, the gap between germline ends came to 14 bases. CDR3 size: 13 residues. Per germline, CDR1 DFQATT and CDR2 SNEGSKA (reference sequence). DNA of the CDR3: TGCAGTGCTCGCCCCCCTTGGAGCACTGAAGCTTTCTTT. This gives the protein CSARPPWSTEAFF.

This clonotype was counted only a few times. The chain employs TRBV2 and TRBJ1-6; 8 bases match TRBD1. Germline-derived CDR1 and CDR2 are SNHLY and FYNNEI. Trimming at V came to 3 bases and at J to 4 bases, leaving 8 bases not matched to a gene. The CDR3 spans 17 residues. The CDR3 region has the DNA TGTGCCAGCAGTGACAGTGGGGACAGGAGTTATAATTCACCCCTCCACTTT. Translated: CASSDSGDRSYNSPLHF.

This clonotype appeared many times. This sequence joins TRBV6-1 and TRBJ2-2; TRBD1 might be the D (5 bases). From germline, CDR1 is MNHNS and CDR2 SASEGT. V was trimmed by 6 bases and J by 6 bases, leaving 8 bases between them. The CDR3 is made up of 12 amino acids. In DNA, the CDR3 is TGTGCCAGCAGAAGACAGTCCGGGGAGCTGTTTTTT. Translating it yields CASRRQSGELFF.

Notes on this clonotype: This may be a read error, as it is one base from a much larger clone. The chain joins TRBV2 to TRBJ2-3, with TRBD1 matching over 7 bases. The V gene's germline CDR1 is SNHLY and CDR2 FYNNEI. The CDR3 runs to 14 residues. CDR3 protein: CASRTITGTDTKYF. Here the CDR3 DNA reads TGTGCCAGCAGGACGATTACAGGGACAGATACGAAGTATTTT.

This clonotype was counted ten times or more. The J gene is TRBJ2-7, the V gene TRBV27; D is perhaps TRBD2 (6 bases). Germline CDR1 reads MNHEY; CDR2 reads SMNVEV (reference sequence). The germline V and J ends were trimmed by 8 bases and 6 bases, with 11 bases remaining between them. There are 11 residues in the CDR3. The DNA for the CDR3 is TGTGCCAGCCGGTGGGGGGTCGAGCAGTACTTC. Amino acid sequence: CASRWGVEQYF.